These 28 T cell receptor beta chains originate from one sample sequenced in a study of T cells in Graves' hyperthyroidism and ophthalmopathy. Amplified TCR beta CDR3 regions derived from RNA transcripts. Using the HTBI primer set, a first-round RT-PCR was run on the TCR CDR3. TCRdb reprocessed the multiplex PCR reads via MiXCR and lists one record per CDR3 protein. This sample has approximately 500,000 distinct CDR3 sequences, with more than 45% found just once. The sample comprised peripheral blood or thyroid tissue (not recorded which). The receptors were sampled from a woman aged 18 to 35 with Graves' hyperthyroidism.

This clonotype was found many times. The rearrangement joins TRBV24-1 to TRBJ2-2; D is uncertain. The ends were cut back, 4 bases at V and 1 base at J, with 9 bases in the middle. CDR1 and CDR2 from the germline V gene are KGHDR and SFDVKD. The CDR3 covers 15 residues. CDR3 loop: CATSEGGVNTGELFF. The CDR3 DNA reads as TGTGCCACCAGTGAAGGCGGAGTGAACACCGGGGAGCTGTTTTTT.

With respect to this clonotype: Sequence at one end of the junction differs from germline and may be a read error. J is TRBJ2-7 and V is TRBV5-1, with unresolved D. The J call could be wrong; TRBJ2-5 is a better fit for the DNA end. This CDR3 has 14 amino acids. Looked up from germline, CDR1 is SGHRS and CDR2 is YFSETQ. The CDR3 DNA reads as TGTGCCTGCAGCTCGCCCTCCTTAGGGGAGACCCAGTACTTC. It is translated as CACSSPSLGETQYF.

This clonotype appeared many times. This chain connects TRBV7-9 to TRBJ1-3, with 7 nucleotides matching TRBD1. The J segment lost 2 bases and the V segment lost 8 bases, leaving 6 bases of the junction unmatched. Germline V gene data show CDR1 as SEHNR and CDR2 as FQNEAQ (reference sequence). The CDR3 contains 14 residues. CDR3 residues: CASGDRDPGNTIYF. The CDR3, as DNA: TGTGCCAGCGGAGACAGGGACCCTGGAAACACCATATATTTT.

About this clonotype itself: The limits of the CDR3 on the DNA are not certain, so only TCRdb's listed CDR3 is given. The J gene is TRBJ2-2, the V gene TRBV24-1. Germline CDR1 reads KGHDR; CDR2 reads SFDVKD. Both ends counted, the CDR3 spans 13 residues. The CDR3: CATSDLFSGSCFF.

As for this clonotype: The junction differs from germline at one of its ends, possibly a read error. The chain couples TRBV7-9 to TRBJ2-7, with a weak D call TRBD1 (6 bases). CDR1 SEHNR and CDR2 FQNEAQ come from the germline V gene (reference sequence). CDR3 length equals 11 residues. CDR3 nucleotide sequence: TGTGCCAGCAGCGATCCATGGGGGCCCAACTTC. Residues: CASSDPWGPNF. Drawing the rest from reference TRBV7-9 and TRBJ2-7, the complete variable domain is DTGVSQNPRHKITKRGQNVTFRCDPISEHNRLYWYRQTLGQGPEFLTYFQNEAQLEKSRLLSDRFSAERPKGSFSTLEIQRTEQGDSAMYLCASSDPWGPNFGPGTRLTVT.

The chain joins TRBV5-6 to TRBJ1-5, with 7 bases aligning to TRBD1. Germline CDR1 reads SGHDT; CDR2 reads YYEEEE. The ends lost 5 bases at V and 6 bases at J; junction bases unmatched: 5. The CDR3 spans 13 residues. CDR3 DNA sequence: TGTGCCAGCAGTGGACAGGCGGGTCAGCCCCAGCATTTT. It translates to CASSGQAGQPQHF.

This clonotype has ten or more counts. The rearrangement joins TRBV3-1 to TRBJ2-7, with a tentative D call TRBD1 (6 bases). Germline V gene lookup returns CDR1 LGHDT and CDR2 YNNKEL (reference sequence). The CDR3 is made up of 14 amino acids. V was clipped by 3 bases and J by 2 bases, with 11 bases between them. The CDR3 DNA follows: TGTGCCAGCAGCCAGACCGGGACACCCTACGAGCAGTACTTC. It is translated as CASSQTGTPYEQYF.

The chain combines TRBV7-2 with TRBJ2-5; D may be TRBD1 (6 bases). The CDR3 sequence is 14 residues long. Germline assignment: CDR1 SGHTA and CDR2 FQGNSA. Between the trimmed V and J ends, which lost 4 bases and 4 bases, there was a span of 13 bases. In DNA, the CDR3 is TGTGCCAGCAGCTCTGGACAGTGGGGAGAGACCCAGTACTTC. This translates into CASSSGQWGETQYF.

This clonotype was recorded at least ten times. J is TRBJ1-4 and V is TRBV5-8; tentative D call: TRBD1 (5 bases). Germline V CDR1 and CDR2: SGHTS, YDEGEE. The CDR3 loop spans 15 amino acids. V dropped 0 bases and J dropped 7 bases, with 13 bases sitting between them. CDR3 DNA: TGTGCCAGCAGCTTGGCCGGGGGGACGGGTGAAAAACTGTTTTTT. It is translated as CASSLAGGTGEKLFF.

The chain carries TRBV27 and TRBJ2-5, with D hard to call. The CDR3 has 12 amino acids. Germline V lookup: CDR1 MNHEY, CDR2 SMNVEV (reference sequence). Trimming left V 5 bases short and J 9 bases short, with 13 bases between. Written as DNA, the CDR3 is TGTGCCAGCAGTCTGCCCGGGCCCGCCCAGTACTTC. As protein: CASSLPGPAQYF.

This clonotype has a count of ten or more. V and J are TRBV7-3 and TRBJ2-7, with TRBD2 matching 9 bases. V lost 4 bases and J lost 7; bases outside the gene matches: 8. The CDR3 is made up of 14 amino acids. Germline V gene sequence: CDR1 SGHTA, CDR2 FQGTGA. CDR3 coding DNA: TGTGCCAGCAGCTACTCAGCGGGAGGTGAGGAGCAGTACTTC. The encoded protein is CASSYSAGGEEQYF.

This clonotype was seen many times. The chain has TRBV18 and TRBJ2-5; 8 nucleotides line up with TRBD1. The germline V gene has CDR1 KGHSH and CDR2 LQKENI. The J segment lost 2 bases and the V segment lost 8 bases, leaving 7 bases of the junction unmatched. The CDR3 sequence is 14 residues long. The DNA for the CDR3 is TGTGCCAGCAGCCCCGACAGGGGACAAGAGACCCAGTACTTC. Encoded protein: CASSPDRGQETQYF.

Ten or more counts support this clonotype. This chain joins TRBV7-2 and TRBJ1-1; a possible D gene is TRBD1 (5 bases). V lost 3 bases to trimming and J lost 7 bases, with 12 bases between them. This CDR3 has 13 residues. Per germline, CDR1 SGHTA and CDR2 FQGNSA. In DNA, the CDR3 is TGTGCCAGCAGCTTGACGGGGGGGGGTGAAGCTTTCTTT. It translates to CASSLTGGGEAFF. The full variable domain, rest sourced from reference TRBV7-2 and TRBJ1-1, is GAGVSQSPSNKVTEKGKDVELRCDPISGHTALYWYRQSLGQGLEFLIYFQGNSAPDKSGLPSDRFSAERTGGSVSTLTIQRTQQEDSAVYLCASSLTGGGEAFFGQGTRLTVV.

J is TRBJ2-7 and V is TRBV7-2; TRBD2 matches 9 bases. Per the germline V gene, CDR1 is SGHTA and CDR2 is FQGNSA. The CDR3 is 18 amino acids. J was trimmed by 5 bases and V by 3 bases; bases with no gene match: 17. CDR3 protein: CASSLEKGTSPSPNEQYF. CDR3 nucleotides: TGTGCCAGCAGCTTGGAGAAGGGGACTAGCCCCTCTCCTAACGAGCAGTACTTC.

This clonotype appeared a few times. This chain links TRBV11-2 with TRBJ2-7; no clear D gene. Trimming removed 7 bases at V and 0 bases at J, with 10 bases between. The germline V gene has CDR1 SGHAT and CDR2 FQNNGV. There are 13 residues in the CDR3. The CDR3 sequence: CASIPGSSYEQYF. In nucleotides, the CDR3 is TGTGCCAGCATCCCCGGTAGCTCCTACGAGCAGTACTTC. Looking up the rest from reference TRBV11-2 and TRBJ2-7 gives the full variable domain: EAGVAQSPRYKIIEKRQSVAFWCNPISGHATLYWYQQILGQGPKLLIQFQNNGVVDDSQLPKDRFSAERLKGVDSTLKIQPAKLEDSAVYLCASIPGSSYEQYFGPGTRLTVT.

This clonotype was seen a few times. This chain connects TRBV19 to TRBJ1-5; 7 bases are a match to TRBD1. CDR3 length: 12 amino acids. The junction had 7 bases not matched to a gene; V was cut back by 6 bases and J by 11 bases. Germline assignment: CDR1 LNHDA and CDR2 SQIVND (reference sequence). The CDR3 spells CASSPGGETQHF. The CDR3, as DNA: TGTGCCAGTAGCCCAGGGGGAGAGACCCAGCATTTT.

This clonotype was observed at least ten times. The CDR3 spells CASRKVGSSSYEQYF. CDR3 nucleotides: TGTGCCAGCAGGAAAGTCGGGTCCAGCTCCTACGAGCAGTACTTC. The chain couples TRBV6-5 to TRBJ2-7; no definite D call. The CDR3 totals 15 residues. V was pared by 6 bases and J by 0 bases, with 15 bases between. The germline gives CDR1 MNHEY, CDR2 SVGAGI.

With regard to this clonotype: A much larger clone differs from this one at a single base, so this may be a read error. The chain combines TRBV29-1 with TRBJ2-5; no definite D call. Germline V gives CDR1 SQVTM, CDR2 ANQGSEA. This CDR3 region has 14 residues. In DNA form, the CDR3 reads TGCAGCGCCCCCGACCCCCGGGCTCAAGGGACCCAGTACTTC. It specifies CSAPDPRAQGTQYF.

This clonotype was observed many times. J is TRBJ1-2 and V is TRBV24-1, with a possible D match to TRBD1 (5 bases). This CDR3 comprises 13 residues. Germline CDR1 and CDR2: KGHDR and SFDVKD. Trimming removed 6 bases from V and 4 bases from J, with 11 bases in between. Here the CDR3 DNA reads TGTGCCACCAGTCAGACCCAGGGCTATGGCTACACCTTC. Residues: CATSQTQGYGYTF.

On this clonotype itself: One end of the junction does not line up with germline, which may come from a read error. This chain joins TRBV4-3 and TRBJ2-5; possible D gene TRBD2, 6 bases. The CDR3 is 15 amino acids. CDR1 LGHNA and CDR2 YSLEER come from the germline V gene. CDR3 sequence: CASGQPGTPSETQYF. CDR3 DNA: TGCGCCAGCGGCCAACCTGGGACTCCCTCAGAGACCCAGTACTTC.

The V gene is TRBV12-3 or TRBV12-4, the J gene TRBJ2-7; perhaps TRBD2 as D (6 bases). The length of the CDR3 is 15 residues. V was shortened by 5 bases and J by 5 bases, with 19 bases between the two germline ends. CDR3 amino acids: CASSESLGVADEQYF. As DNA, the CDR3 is TGTGCCAGCAGTGAAAGCTTGGGTGTAGCGGACGAGCAGTACTTC.

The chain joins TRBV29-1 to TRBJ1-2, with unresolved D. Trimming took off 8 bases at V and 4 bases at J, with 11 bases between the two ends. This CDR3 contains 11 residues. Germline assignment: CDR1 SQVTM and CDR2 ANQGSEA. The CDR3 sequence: CSLGVIYGYTF. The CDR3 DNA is TGCAGCTTAGGCGTGATCTATGGCTACACCTTC.

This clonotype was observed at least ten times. In DNA, the CDR3 is TGTGCCAGCAGCCAAGCACGGGGTGAAAAACTGTTTTTT. Amino acids: CASSQARGEKLFF. The chain is built from TRBV14 and TRBJ1-4; D unclear. The CDR3 runs 13 residues. Germline V CDR1 and CDR2: SGHDN, FVKESK. V lost 1 base and J lost 7, with 7 bases in between.

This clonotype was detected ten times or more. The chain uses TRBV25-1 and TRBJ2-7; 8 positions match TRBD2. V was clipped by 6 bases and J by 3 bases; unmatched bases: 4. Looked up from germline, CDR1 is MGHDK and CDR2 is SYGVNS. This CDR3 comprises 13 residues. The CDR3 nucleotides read TGTGCCAGCAGCAGAGCGGGAGTCTACGAGCAGTACTTC. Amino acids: CASSRAGVYEQYF.

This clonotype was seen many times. CDR3 DNA: TGTGCCAGCAGCTTCGCCTTTGGTTCAAGCTCCTACGAGCAGTACTTC. Translation gives CASSFAFGSSSYEQYF. The chain is built from TRBV7-8 and TRBJ2-7, with D uncertain. This CDR3 contains 16 residues. Trimming left V 3 bases short and J 0 bases short, with 15 bases between. The V gene's germline CDR1 is SGHVS and CDR2 FQNEAQ.

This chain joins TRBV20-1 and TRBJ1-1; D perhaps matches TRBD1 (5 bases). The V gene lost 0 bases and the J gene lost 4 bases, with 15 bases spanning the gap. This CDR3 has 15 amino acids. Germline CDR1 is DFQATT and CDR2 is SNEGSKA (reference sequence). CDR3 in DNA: TGCAGTGCTAGAGATTACGGGGGATTTGTCACTGAAGCTTTCTTT. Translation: CSARDYGGFVTEAFF.

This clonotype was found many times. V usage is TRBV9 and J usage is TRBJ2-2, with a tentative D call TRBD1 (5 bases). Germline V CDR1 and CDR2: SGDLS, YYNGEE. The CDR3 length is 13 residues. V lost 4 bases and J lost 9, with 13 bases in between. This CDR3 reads CASSYGQIRELFF. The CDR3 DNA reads TGTGCCAGCAGCTATGGACAAATAAGGGAGCTGTTTTTT.

CDR3 region: CASKSSGRETQYF. The CDR3 DNA reads TGTGCCAGTAAGTCTAGCGGGAGAGAGACCCAGTACTTC. The rearrangement uses TRBV19 and TRBJ2-5; 10 bases are a match to TRBD2. The V gene's germline CDR1 is LNHDA and CDR2 SQIVND (reference sequence). The CDR3 length is 13 residues. The V gene end was trimmed by 7 bases and the J gene end by 4 bases; junction bases not matched to a gene: 3.